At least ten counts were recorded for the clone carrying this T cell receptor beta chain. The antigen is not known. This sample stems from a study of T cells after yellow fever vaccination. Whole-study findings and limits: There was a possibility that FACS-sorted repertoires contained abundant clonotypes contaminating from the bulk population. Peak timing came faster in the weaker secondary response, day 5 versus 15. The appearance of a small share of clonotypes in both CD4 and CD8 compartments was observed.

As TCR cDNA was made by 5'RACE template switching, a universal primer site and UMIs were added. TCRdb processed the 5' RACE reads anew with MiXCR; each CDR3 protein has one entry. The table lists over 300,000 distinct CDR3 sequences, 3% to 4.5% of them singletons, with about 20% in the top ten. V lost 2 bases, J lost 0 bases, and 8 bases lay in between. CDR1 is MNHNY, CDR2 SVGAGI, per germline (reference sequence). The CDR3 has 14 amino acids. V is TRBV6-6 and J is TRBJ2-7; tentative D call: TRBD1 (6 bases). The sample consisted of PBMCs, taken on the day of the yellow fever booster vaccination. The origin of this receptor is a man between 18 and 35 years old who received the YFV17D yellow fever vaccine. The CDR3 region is CASSYGTSSYEQYF. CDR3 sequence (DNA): TGTGCCAGCAGTTACGGGACAAGCTCCTACGAGCAGTACTTC.